This paragraph covers one T cell receptor beta chain sequence. These data originate in a study of T cell changes during pregnancy in multiple sclerosis. Germline lookup yields CDR1 ENHRY and CDR2 SYGVKD. Trimming cost V 6 bases and J 1 base, with 9 bases left between them. This CDR3 contains 14 residues. Using immunoSEQ multiplex PCR, the repertoire was profiled, and TCRdb retains in-frame clones only, with some absent. The table has 35,000 to 45,000 clones, more than 85% seen once. This chain links TRBV10-3 with TRBJ2-2; tentatively, D is TRBD1 (5 bases). This TCR derives from a female donor in good health, enrolled as a control in a pregnancy study. The sequences come from CD4+ T cells from peripheral blood mononuclear cells, collected in the second trimester of pregnancy. The CDR3 bases are TGTGCCATCAGAGGGGTGGGGAACACCGGGGAGCTGTTTTTT. This translates into CAIRGVGNTGELFF.